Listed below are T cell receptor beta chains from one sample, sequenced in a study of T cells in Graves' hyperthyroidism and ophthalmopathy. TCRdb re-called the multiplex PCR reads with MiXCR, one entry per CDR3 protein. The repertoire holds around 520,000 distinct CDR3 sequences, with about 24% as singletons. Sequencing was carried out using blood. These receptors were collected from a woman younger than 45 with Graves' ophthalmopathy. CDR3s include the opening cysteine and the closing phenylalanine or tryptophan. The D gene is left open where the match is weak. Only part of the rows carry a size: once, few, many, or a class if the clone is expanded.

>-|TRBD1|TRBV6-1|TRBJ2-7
CASSGQGHGEQYF
TGTGCCAGCAGCGGACAGGGGCACGGAGAGCAGTACTTC
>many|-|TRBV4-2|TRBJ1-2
CASSQEGTGDYGYTF
TGTGCCAGCAGCCAGGAAGGGACGGGAGACTATGGCTACACCTTC
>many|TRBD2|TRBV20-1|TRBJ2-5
CEGRASGENQETQYF
TGCGAGGGTAGGGCTAGCGGGGAAAACCAAGAGACCCAGTACTTC
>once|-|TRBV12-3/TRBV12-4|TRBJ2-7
CASRKGRVISEQYF
TGTGCCAGCAGAAAGGGCAGGGTGATATCCGAGCAGTACTTC
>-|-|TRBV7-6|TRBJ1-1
CAISSTTGYTEAFF
TGTGCCATCAGCTCGACTACAGGTTACACTGAAGCTTTCTTT
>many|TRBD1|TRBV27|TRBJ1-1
CASRVFRGWGINTEAFF
TGTGCCAGCAGGGTTTTCAGGGGGTGGGGGATAAACACTGAAGCTTTCTTT
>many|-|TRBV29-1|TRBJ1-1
CSVTETEAFF
TGCAGCGTAACAGAGACTGAAGCTTTCTTT
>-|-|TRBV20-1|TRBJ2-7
CSARRGDREYEQYF
TGCAGTGCTAGGCGGGGGGACAGAGAGTACGAGCAGTACTTC
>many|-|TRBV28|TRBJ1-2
CASSFGFGPFGYTF
TGTGCCAGCAGTTTTGGATTTGGGCCCTTTGGCTACACCTTC
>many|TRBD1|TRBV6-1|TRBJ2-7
CASRAGQGGSYEQYF
TGTGCCAGCAGAGCCGGACAGGGGGGCTCCTACGAGCAGTACTTC
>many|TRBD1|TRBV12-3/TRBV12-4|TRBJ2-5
CASSRTGGRKTQYF
TGTGCCAGCAGTCGCACAGGGGGCCGAAAGACCCAGTACTTC
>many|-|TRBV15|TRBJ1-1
CATSRGSGEAFF
TGTGCCACCAGCAGAGGGTCGGGGGAAGCTTTCTTT
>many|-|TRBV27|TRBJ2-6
CASGLGQPVSGANVLTF
TGTGCCAGTGGCCTTGGACAACCCGTCTCTGGGGCCAACGTCCTGACTTTC
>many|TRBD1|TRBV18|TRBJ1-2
CASSHPQGNYGYTF
TGTGCCAGCTCACACCCACAGGGGAATTATGGCTACACCTTC
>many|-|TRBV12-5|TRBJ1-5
CASQGFSNQPQHF
TGTGCTAGCCAGGGCTTTAGCAATCAGCCCCAGCATTTT
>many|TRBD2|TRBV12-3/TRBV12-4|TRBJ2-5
CASQRGGLETQYF
TGTGCCAGCCAGCGGGGGGGCCTAGAGACCCAGTACTTC
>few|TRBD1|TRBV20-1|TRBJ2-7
CSARGDGTAPYEQYF
TGCAGTGCTAGAGGGGACGGGACAGCGCCCTACGAGCAGTACTTC
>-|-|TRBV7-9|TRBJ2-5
CVTRSGRGHQETQYF
TGTGTCACACGGAGCGGGCGGGGCCACCAAGAGACCCAGTACTTC
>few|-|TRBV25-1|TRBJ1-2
CASSESGGKNYGYTF
TGTGCCAGCAGTGAATCGGGGGGGAAGAACTATGGCTACACCTTC
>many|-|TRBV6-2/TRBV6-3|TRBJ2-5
CASSTETSGKETQYF
TGTGCCAGCAGTACAGAGACCTCGGGGAAGGAGACCCAGTACTTC
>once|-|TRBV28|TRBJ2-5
CASRKTGETQYF
TGTGCCAGCAGGAAAACAGGGGAGACCCAGTACTTC
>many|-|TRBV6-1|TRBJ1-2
CASSADRNLYYGYTF
TGTGCCAGCAGCGCCGACAGAAATCTTTACTATGGCTACACCTTC
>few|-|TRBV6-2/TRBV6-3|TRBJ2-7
CASSYSGAVAYEQYF
TGTGCCAGCAGTTACAGTGGCGCGGTCGCCTACGAGCAGTACTTC
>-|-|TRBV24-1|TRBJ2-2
CATSRGRGVNTGELCF
TGTGCCACCTCCAGGGGGCGGGGGGTGAACACCGGGGAGCTGTGTTTT
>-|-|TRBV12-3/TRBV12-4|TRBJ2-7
CASSFAGSGYEQYF
TGTGCCAGCAGTTTTGCCGGGAGTGGTTACGAGCAGTACTTC
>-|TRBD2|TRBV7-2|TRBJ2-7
CASRRSSGVYEQYF
TGTGCCAGCAGACGTTCTAGCGGGGTATACGAGCAGTACTTC
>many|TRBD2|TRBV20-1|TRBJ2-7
CSATHGGDDYEQYF
TGCAGTGCCACTCACGGGGGGGATGACTACGAGCAGTACTTC
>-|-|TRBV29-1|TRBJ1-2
CSVDTGHYGYTF
TGCAGCGTTGATACAGGACACTATGGCTACACCTTC
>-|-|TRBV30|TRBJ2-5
CAWSDVGGLETQYF
TGTGCCTGGAGTGACGTGGGGGGCCTGGAGACCCAGTACTTC
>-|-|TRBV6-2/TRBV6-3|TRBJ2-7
CASRDSFAEQYF
TGTGCCAGCCGGGACTCCTTCGCCGAGCAGTACTTC
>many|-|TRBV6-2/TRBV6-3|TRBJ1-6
CASHHTGSPLHF
TGTGCCAGCCATCACACCGGATCACCCCTCCACTTT
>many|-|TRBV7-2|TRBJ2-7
CASSLGGQGLDEQYF
TGTGCCAGCAGCTTAGGGGGGCAGGGGCTAGACGAGCAGTACTTC
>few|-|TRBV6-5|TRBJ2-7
CASSYSDGPGYEQYF
TGTGCCAGCAGTTACTCCGACGGCCCGGGGTACGAGCAGTACTTC
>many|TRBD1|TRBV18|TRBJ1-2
CASSPEAGGGYTF
TGTGCCAGCTCACCGGAGGCAGGGGGTGGCTACACCTTC
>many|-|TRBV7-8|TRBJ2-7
CASTPGGRSYEQYF
TGTGCCAGCACCCCTGGGGGCCGCTCCTACGAGCAGTACTTC
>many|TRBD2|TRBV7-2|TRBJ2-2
CASSLAPSGNTGELFF
TGTGCCAGCAGCTTAGCGCCTAGCGGCAACACCGGGGAGCTGTTTTTT
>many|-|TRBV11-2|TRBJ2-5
CASSLELSQGRFGTQYF
TGTGCCAGCAGCTTAGAACTGTCGCAGGGGAGGTTTGGGACCCAGTACTTC
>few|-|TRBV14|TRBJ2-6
CASSQGIWPGANVLTF
TGTGCCAGCAGCCAAGGTATCTGGCCCGGGGCCAACGTCCTGACTTTC
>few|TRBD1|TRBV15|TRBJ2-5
CATSRGQGTQETQYF
TGTGCCACCAGCCGGGGACAGGGCACCCAAGAGACCCAGTACTTC